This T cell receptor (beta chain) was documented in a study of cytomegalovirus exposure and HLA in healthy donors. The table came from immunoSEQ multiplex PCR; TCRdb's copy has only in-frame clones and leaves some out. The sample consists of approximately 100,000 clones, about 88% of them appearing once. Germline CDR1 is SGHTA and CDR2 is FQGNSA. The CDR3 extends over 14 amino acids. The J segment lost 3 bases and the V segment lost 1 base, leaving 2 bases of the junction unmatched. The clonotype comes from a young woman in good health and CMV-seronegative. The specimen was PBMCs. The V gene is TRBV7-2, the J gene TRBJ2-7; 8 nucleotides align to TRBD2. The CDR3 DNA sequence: TGTGCCAGCAGCTTAGGGACTAGCAGCTACGAGCAGTACTTC. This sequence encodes CASSLGTSSYEQYF.